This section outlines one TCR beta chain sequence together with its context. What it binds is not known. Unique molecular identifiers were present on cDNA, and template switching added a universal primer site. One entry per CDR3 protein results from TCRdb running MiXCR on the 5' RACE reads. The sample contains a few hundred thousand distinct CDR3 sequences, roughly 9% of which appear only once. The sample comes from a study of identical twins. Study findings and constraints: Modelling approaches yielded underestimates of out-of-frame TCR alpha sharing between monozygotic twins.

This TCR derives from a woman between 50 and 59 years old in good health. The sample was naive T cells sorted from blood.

This CDR3 is CASSLNVPPRTGEETQYF. The DNA for the CDR3 is TGTGCCAGCAGCTTAAACGTACCCCCCAGGACAGGGGAAGAGACCCAGTACTTC. The chain combines TRBV7-6 with TRBJ2-5; TRBD1 aligns across 9 bases. Germline V CDR1 and CDR2: SGHVS, FNYEAQ. CDR3 length equals 18 residues. V lost 2 bases, J lost 3 bases, and 13 bases stayed unmatched.